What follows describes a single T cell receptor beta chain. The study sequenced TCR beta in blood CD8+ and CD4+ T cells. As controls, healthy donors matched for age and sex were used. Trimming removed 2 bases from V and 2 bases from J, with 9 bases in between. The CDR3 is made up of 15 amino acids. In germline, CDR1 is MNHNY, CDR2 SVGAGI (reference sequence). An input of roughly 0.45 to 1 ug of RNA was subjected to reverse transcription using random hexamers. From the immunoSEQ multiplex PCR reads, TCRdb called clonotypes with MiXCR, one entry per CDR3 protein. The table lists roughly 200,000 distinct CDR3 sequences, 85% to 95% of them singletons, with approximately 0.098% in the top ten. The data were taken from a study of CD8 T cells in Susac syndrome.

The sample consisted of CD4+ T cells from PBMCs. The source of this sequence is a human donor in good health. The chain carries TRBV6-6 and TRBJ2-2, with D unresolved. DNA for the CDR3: TGTGCCAGCAGTTACGGTGGGGTTAACACCGGGGAGCTGTTTTTT. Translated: CASSYGGVNTGELFF.